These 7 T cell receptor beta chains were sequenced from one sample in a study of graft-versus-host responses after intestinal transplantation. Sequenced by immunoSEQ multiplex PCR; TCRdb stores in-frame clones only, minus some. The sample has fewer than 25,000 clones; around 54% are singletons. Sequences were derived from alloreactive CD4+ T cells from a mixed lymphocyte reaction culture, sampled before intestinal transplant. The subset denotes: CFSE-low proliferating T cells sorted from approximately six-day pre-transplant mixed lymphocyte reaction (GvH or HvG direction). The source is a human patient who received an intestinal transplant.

CDR3 residues: CASSSSSGNNNEQFF. The CDR3 DNA reads as TGTGCCAGCAGCTCGTCTAGCGGCAATAACAATGAGCAGTTCTTC. J is TRBJ2-1 and V is TRBV9; 7 nucleotides line up with TRBD2. CDR1 and CDR2 (germline): SGDLS, YYNGEE. This CDR3 contains 15 residues. V shed 4 bases and J 5 bases; nucleotides not matched to a gene: 9. Full variable domain (outside the CDR3, taken from reference TRBV9 and TRBJ2-1): DSGVTQTPKHLITATGQRVTLRCSPRSGDLSVYWYQQSLDQGLQFLIQYYNGEERAKGNILERFSAQQFPDLHSELNLSSLELGDSALYFCASSSSSGNNNEQFFGPGTRLTVL.

DNA for the CDR3: TGTGCCAGCTCACCACTTAGCGGGGGTGCAGATACGCAGTATTTT. Translated, it gives CASSPLSGGADTQYF. The V gene is TRBV18, the J gene TRBJ2-3, with 9 bases lining up with TRBD2. CDR1 KGHSH and CDR2 LQKENI come from the germline V gene. There are 15 residues in the CDR3. Germline trimming cut 1 base from V and 4 bases from J; bases unmatched to any gene: 3.

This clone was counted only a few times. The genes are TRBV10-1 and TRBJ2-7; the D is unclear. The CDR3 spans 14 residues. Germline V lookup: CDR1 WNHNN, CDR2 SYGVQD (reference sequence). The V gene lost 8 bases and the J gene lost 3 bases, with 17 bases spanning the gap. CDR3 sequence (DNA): TGCGCCAGCCCAGAGTATTCGAGGAGCTACGAGCAGTACTTC. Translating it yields CASPEYSRSYEQYF.

The CDR3 coding sequence is TGTGCCAGCAGCTCGCGTCGGTACGAGCAGTACTTC. The encoded protein is CASSSRRYEQYF. The gene calls are TRBV11-2 and TRBJ2-7; no firm D call. Trimming pared 4 bases from V and 4 bases from J, leaving 8 bases between. Germline values: CDR1 SGHAT, CDR2 FQNNGV. This CDR3 has 12 residues.

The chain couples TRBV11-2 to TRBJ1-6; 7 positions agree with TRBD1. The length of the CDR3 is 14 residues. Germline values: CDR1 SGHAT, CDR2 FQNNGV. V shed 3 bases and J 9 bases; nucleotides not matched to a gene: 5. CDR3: CASSFDRVGSPLHF. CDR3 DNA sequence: TGTGCCAGCAGCTTCGACAGGGTGGGTTCACCCCTCCACTTT.

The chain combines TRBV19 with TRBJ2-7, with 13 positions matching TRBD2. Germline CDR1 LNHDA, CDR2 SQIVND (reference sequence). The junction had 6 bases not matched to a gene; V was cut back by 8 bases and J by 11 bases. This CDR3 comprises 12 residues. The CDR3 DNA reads TGTGCCAGTCGGGGACTAGCGGGAAAGGAGTACTTC. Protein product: CASRGLAGKEYF. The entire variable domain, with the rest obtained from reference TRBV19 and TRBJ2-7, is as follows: DGGITQSPKYLFRKEGQNVTLSCEQNLNHDAMYWYRQDPGQGLRLIYYSQIVNDFQKGDIAEGYSVSREKKESFPLTVTSAQKNPTAFYLCASRGLAGKEYFGPGTRLTVT.

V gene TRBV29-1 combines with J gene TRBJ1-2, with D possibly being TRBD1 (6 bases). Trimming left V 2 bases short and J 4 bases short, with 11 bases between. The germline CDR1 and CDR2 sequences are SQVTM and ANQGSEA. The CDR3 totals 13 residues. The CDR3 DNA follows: TGCAGCGTTGAAACAGGGACCGCCTATGGCTACACCTTC. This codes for CSVETGTAYGYTF.